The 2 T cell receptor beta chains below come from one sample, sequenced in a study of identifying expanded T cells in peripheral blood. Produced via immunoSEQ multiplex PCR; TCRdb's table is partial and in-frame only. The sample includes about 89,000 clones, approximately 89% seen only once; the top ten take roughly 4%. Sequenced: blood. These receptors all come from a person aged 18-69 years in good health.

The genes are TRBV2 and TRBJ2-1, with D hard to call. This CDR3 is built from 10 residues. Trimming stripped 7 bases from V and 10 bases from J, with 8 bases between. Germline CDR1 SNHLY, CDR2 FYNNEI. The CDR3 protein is CASKAGEQFF. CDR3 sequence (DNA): TGTGCCAGCAAAGCAGGCGAGCAGTTCTTC.

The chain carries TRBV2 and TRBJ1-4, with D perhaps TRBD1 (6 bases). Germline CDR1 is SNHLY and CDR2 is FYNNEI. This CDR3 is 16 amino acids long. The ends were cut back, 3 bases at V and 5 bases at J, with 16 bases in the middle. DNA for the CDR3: TGTGCCAGCAGTGAGGGGGACACAGTGGGCAATGAAAAACTGTTTTTT. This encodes CASSEGDTVGNEKLFF.